One and the same sample provided the 8 T cell receptor beta chains below, sequenced in a study of T cells in Graves' hyperthyroidism and ophthalmopathy (dated by TCRdb to the late 2010s). Libraries were made using multiplex PCR. The instrument given in TCRdb is Illumina HiSeq 2000. The TCR beta CDR3 regions were amplified from the RNA transcripts. The first round of RT-PCR for the TCR CDR3 was performed with the HTBI primer set and the Qiagen OneStep RT-PCR kit. TCRdb ran its own pipeline on the public reads, namely fastp trimming at Q25 and MiXCR clone calling, and kept in-frame beta chains. Rows are unified per CDR3 protein, each entry keeping the most common DNA and genes. This sample comprises about 250,000 distinct CDR3 sequences, around 22% of them detected only once. The ten largest account for under 65% of the sample. The source material was blood. These TCRs come from a man aged 25-40 years with Graves' ophthalmopathy.

V gene TRBV10-3 combines with J gene TRBJ2-7; D uncertain. Germline CDR1 reads ENHRY; CDR2 reads SYGVKD. CDR3 length: 12 residues. The germline V and J ends were trimmed by 8 bases and 0 bases, with 8 bases remaining between them. CDR3 in DNA: TGTGCCATCCAGGAAAGCTCCTACGAGCAGTACTTC. Protein: CAIQESSYEQYF.

The V and J genes are TRBV12-3 or TRBV12-4 and TRBJ2-7; either TRBD1 or TRBD2 may fit D (7 bases each). The germline V and J ends were trimmed by 11 bases and 2 bases, with 16 bases remaining between them. This CDR3 region has 13 residues. The CDR3, as DNA: TGTGCCCGAGCGGGACAGCCCGCCTACGAGCAGTACTTC. Protein: CARAGQPAYEQYF.

The chain carries TRBV6-1 and TRBJ1-5; D is possibly TRBD1 (5 bases). V lost 8 bases and J lost 0, with 20 bases in between. Germline assignment: CDR1 MNHNS and CDR2 SASEGT. This CDR3 has 17 amino acids. The CDR3 is CASGALEDPYSNQPQHF. The CDR3 DNA follows: TGTGCCAGCGGGGCTTTGGAGGATCCTTATAGCAATCAGCCCCAGCATTTT.

This clonotype was detected only a few times. CDR3 DNA: TGCGCCAGCAGCCCCGGGACTAGCGTTTACAATGAGCAGTTCTTC. It encodes CASSPGTSVYNEQFF. The chain couples TRBV5-1 to TRBJ2-1, with TRBD2 matching 10 bases. This CDR3 region has 15 residues. Germline V lookup: CDR1 SGHRS, CDR2 YFSETQ. Germline trimming cut 4 bases from V and 4 bases from J; bases unmatched to any gene: 5. Supplemented by reference TRBV5-1 and TRBJ2-1, the full variable domain reads KAGVTQTPRYLIKTRGQQVTLSCSPISGHRSVSWYQQTPGQGLQFLFEYFSETQRNKGNFPGRFSGRQFSNSRSEMNVSTLELGDSALYLCASSPGTSVYNEQFFGPGTRLTVL.

In DNA, the CDR3 is TGTGCCAGCAGTCCCGGGACCCCAGAACGCGAGCAGTACTTC. Amino acid sequence: CASSPGTPEREQYF. The V gene is TRBV6-1, the J gene TRBJ2-7; the D gene could be TRBD1 or TRBD2 (5 bases each). Per the germline V gene, CDR1 is MNHNS and CDR2 is SASEGT. The CDR3 extends over 14 amino acids. V lost 5 bases to trimming and J lost 6 bases, with 17 bases between them.

The V gene is TRBV12-3 or TRBV12-4, the J gene TRBJ2-7; D possibly matches TRBD1 or TRBD2 (5 bases each). Trimming removed 6 bases from V and 2 bases from J, with 11 bases in between. This CDR3 contains 13 residues. The CDR3 loop is CASRRDGPYEQYF. As DNA, the CDR3 is TGTGCCAGCAGGAGGGACGGACCCTACGAGCAGTACTTC.

V gene TRBV7-6 combines with J gene TRBJ2-6, with 13 bases that match TRBD2. Germline V lookup: CDR1 SGHVS, CDR2 FNYEAQ. The CDR3 totals 17 residues. Trimming at V came to 5 bases and at J to 1 base, leaving 2 bases not matched to a gene. The CDR3 is CASSPTSGRSGANVLTF. As DNA, the CDR3 is TGTGCCAGCAGCCCGACTAGCGGGAGGTCTGGGGCCAACGTCCTGACTTTC.

This clonotype was observed at least ten times. V usage is TRBV11-2 and J usage is TRBJ2-1, with a weak D call TRBD2 (6 bases). The CDR3 length is 16 residues. The V and J ends lost 4 bases and 1 base respectively, with 14 bases between them. Germline V gene lookup returns CDR1 SGHAT and CDR2 FQNNGV. The CDR3 region is CASSSLGGISYNEQFF. Here the CDR3 DNA reads TGTGCCAGCAGCTCCTTGGGCGGGATTTCCTACAATGAGCAGTTCTTC. Supplemented by reference TRBV11-2 and TRBJ2-1, the full variable domain reads EAGVAQSPRYKIIEKRQSVAFWCNPISGHATLYWYQQILGQGPKLLIQFQNNGVVDDSQLPKDRFSAERLKGVDSTLKIQPAKLEDSAVYLCASSSLGGISYNEQFFGPGTRLTVL.